The 29 T cell receptor beta chains given below trace back to one sample, sequenced in a study of blood T cells in healthy people across ages. A J-beta primer mix and a sample-barcoded 5' primer were used in a second PCR of roughly 6 to 11 cycles. One entry per CDR3 protein, called by TCRdb with MiXCR from the 5' RACE reads. The sample holds over 1,300,000 distinct CDR3 sequences, 55% to 75% seen once. The sample taken for sequencing was blood. These receptor sequences come from a man aged 18-30 years in good health.

This clonotype was seen more than once but under ten times. The V gene is TRBV29-1, the J gene TRBJ2-1; D possibly corresponds to TRBD2 (6 bases). Germline CDR1 is SQVTM and CDR2 is ANQGSEA. Trimming pared 7 bases from V and 3 bases from J, leaving 22 bases between. The CDR3 totals 16 residues. The CDR3 region is CSASQVGGKIYNEQFF. CDR3 sequence (DNA): TGCAGCGCCTCACAGGTGGGGGGTAAGATCTACAATGAGCAGTTCTTC.

The J gene is TRBJ2-1, the V gene TRBV6-5, with D perhaps matching TRBD2 (5 bases). The CDR3 sequence is 18 residues long. Germline V CDR1 and CDR2: MNHEY, SVGAGI. With 4 bases removed from V and 3 bases from J, the gap between germline ends came to 22 bases. The CDR3 region has the DNA TGTGCCAGCAGTTCTGTAAAGGGCGGGCTCCGGGTCTACAATGAGCAGTTCTTC. As protein: CASSSVKGGLRVYNEQFF.

V is TRBV2 and J is TRBJ2-5; no clear D. The V end lost 7 bases, the J end lost 0 bases, and 18 bases lay between the germline ends. The CDR3 covers 16 residues. Germline V gene data show CDR1 as SNHLY and CDR2 as FYNNEI. The CDR3 spells CASNDARWEYQETQYF. CDR3 nucleotides: TGTGCCAGCAACGACGCAAGGTGGGAATACCAAGAGACCCAGTACTTC.

The chain links TRBV27 to TRBJ2-1; D is ambiguous. Germline V CDR1 and CDR2: MNHEY, SMNVEV (reference sequence). The CDR3 length is 13 residues. Trimming stripped 5 bases from V and 10 bases from J, with 15 bases between. The CDR3 DNA is TGTGCCAGCAGTCCTTCCTTGAGTGGCGAGCAGTTCTTC. This codes for CASSPSLSGEQFF.

This clonotype was recorded a few times. J is TRBJ1-4 and V is TRBV6-1; no clear D. Trimming removed 4 bases from V and 8 bases from J, with 20 bases in between. This CDR3 region has 16 residues. Germline lookup yields CDR1 MNHNS and CDR2 SASEGT. The CDR3 sequence: CASSGSVGSEEEKLFF. CDR3 DNA sequence: TGTGCCAGCAGTGGCTCCGTGGGAAGCGAGGAAGAAAAACTGTTTTTT.

V gene TRBV6-1 combines with J gene TRBJ2-5; weak D call: TRBD2 (6 bases). This CDR3 region has 15 residues. Between the trimmed V and J ends, which lost 6 bases and 11 bases, there was a span of 25 bases. CDR1 is MNHNS, CDR2 SASEGT, per germline. In DNA, the CDR3 is TGTGCCAGCAGGGGACCGGGAGTAAGAAGCAATGAGCAGTACTTC. Protein sequence: CASRGPGVRSNEQYF.

V and J are TRBV20-1 and TRBJ2-1; a possible D gene is TRBD1 (6 bases). CDR1 is DFQATT, CDR2 SNEGSKA, per germline (reference sequence). V dropped 2 bases and J dropped 9 bases, with 14 bases sitting between them. The CDR3 sequence is 13 residues long. CDR3 protein: CSARSLGAIEQFF. DNA of the CDR3: TGCAGTGCTAGAAGTCTGGGGGCAATTGAGCAGTTCTTC.

This clonotype was picked up a small number of times. The chain is built from TRBV18 and TRBJ2-1; 8 bases align to TRBD1. Germline-derived CDR1 and CDR2 are KGHSH and LQKENI. V was pared by 3 bases and J by 5 bases, with 0 bases of the junction left unmatched. This CDR3 has 13 residues. CDR3 region: CASSPDRDNEQFF. The CDR3 nucleotides are TGTGCCAGCTCACCGGACAGGGACAATGAGCAGTTCTTC. The complete variable domain, with remaining parts taken from reference TRBV18 and TRBJ2-1, reads NAGVMQNPRHLVRRRGQEARLRCSPMKGHSHVYWYRQLPEEGLKFMVYLQKENIIDESGMPKERFSAEFPKEGPSILRIQQVVRGDSAAYFCASSPDRDNEQFFGPGTRLTVL.

A few counts support this clonotype. This chain links TRBV5-1 with TRBJ2-1; 12 nucleotides align to TRBD2. J lost 0 bases, V lost 4 bases, and 8 bases had no gene match. Per germline, CDR1 SGHRS and CDR2 YFSETQ. CDR3 length: 18 residues. CDR3 in amino acids: CASSGAGTSGFSYNEQFF. CDR3 DNA sequence: TGCGCCAGCAGCGGTGCCGGGACTAGCGGGTTCTCCTACAATGAGCAGTTCTTC.

This clonotype was detected a few times. This chain links TRBV4-3 with TRBJ2-3; TRBD2 might be the D (6 bases). The CDR3 length is 13 residues. Germline CDR1 LGHNA, CDR2 YSLEER. The germline V and J ends were trimmed by 0 bases and 12 bases, with 13 bases remaining between them. The CDR3 region is CASSQDRDSRQYF. Written as DNA, the CDR3 is TGCGCCAGCAGCCAAGACCGGGACTCCCGCCAGTATTTT.

This chain connects TRBV29-1 to TRBJ1-1; D is ambiguous. Trimming removed 4 bases from V and 3 bases from J, with 3 bases in between. Germline assignment: CDR1 SQVTM and CDR2 ANQGSEA. CDR3 size: 10 residues. CDR3 protein: CSVVHTEAFF. The CDR3 nucleotides are TGCAGCGTTGTCCACACTGAAGCTTTCTTT.

The CDR3 DNA sequence: TGTGCCAGCAGCCAAGGACTCCGAGACTACGAGCAGTACTTC. Translation gives CASSQGLRDYEQYF. The rearrangement joins TRBV14 to TRBJ2-4; D remains unclear. The J call may not be correct, given that the DNA end is closer to TRBJ2-7. The CDR3 sequence is 14 residues long. Germline V gene data show CDR1 as SGHDN and CDR2 as FVKESK.

Only one count was recorded for this clonotype. V is TRBV12-3 or TRBV12-4 and J is TRBJ1-2; TRBD1 aligns across 8 bases. With V trimmed by 5 bases and J by 4 bases, 9 bases remained unmatched. This CDR3 spans 15 amino acids. For the CDR3, the DNA is TGTGCCAGCAGTGGGACCAGGGGGCTCGGCTATGGCTACACCTTC. Its translation is CASSGTRGLGYGYTF.

In its sample, this clonotype was seen once. The rearrangement joins TRBV7-2 to TRBJ1-1; possible D gene TRBD1, 5 bases. This CDR3 has 16 residues. V dropped 0 bases and J dropped 7 bases, with 18 bases sitting between them. CDR1 is SGHTA and CDR2 is FQGNSA in the germline V gene. The CDR3 sequence is CASSLALGVKLGEAFF. CDR3 DNA: TGTGCCAGCAGCTTAGCGCTGGGGGTGAAGCTCGGTGAAGCTTTCTTT.

The V and J genes are TRBV5-1 and TRBJ2-3, with 8 positions matching TRBD2. Germline-derived CDR1 and CDR2 are SGHRS and YFSETQ. Trimming at V came to 1 base and at J to 2 bases, leaving 9 bases not matched to a gene. The CDR3 is 17 residues long. The CDR3 region has the DNA TGCGCCAGCAGCTTGACGTTGCGGGGGGCACCCACAGATACGCAGTATTTT. Protein product: CASSLTLRGAPTDTQYF.

The chain's CDR3 is CASSENVGNQPQHF. The CDR3 nucleotides read TGTGCCAGCAGTGAAAATGTTGGCAATCAGCCCCAGCATTTT. The chain is built from TRBV2 and TRBJ1-5; no firm D call. Germline V lookup: CDR1 SNHLY, CDR2 FYNNEI. Deletions cut 2 bases from V and 2 bases from J, with 7 bases between. This CDR3 contains 14 residues.

This chain uses TRBV6-2 or TRBV6-3 with TRBJ1-2; possible D gene TRBD1, 5 bases. The CDR3 covers 14 residues. Germline V CDR1 and CDR2: MNHEY, SVGEGT. Trimming took 8 bases from V and 2 from J, leaving 15 bases between them. The CDR3 region is CASSGPTRNYGYTF. The CDR3 nucleotides are TGTGCCAGCTCGGGACCCACTAGGAACTATGGCTACACCTTC.

CDR3 DNA sequence: TGTGCCAGCAGTTACTCGATTTCCGGGTTTGAAAAACTGTTTTTT. The encoded protein is CASSYSISGFEKLFF. The chain links TRBV6-5 to TRBJ1-4; D gene uncertain. V was shortened by 0 bases and J by 7 bases, with 12 bases between the two germline ends. Germline V gene data show CDR1 as MNHEY and CDR2 as SVGAGI. This CDR3 comprises 15 residues.

V gene TRBV5-1 combines with J gene TRBJ2-7, with D unresolved. The CDR3 has 14 residues. The V end lost 0 bases, the J end lost 6 bases, and 13 bases lay between the germline ends. CDR1 and CDR2 (germline): SGHRS, YFSETQ. CDR3 loop: CASSLGARLAEQYF. Here the CDR3 DNA reads TGCGCCAGCAGCTTGGGCGCTAGGTTGGCCGAGCAGTACTTC.

The rearrangement links TRBV20-1 to TRBJ1-4; D is ambiguous. There are 13 residues in the CDR3. The germline CDR1 and CDR2 sequences are DFQATT and SNEGSKA (reference sequence). The V end was cut by 3 bases, the J end by 4 bases, with 9 bases between. CDR3 sequence (DNA): TGCAGTGCTAGGGACGGTTTTAATGAAAAACTGTTTTTT. It codes for CSARDGFNEKLFF.

The genes are TRBV12-3 or TRBV12-4 and TRBJ2-1; TRBD1 aligns across 9 bases. CDR3 length: 15 amino acids. Germline trimming cut 4 bases from V and 7 bases from J; bases unmatched to any gene: 8. The CDR3 nucleotides read TGTGCCAGCAGTTCCTCGGACAGGGGAGGGAATGAGCAGTTCTTC. Translating gives CASSSSDRGGNEQFF.

The rearrangement links TRBV11-2 to TRBJ2-7; TRBD1 matches at 11 bases. The germline V gene has CDR1 SGHAT and CDR2 FQNNGV. Trimming cost V 4 bases and J 7 bases; bases outside gene matches: 3. The CDR3 extends over 13 amino acids. The CDR3 region has the DNA TGTGCCAGCAGCTGGGGACAGGGGGGAGAGCAGTACTTC. It translates to CASSWGQGGEQYF.

V gene TRBV11-1 combines with J gene TRBJ1-6, with D tentatively TRBD1 (5 bases). V was shortened by 5 bases and J by 16 bases, with 21 bases between the two germline ends. This CDR3 is built from 14 residues. Germline V gene lookup returns CDR1 SGHAT and CDR2 FQDESV (reference sequence). The CDR3 spells CASSTDTEQDLLHF. CDR3 in DNA: TGTGCCAGCAGCACCGATACCGAACAGGATCTTCTCCACTTT.

The V call is TRBV7-2, the J call TRBJ2-3; 8 positions match TRBD1. CDR3 length equals 18 residues. Losses at the gene ends were 7 bases for V and 2 bases for J; bases not matched to a gene: 17. Germline-derived CDR1 and CDR2 are SGHTA and FQGNSA. The CDR3, as DNA: TGTGCCAGCACCGTCGGTGTCAGGGGGCTTCCCATCACAGATACGCAGTATTTT. It yields the protein CASTVGVRGLPITDTQYF.

This chain links TRBV5-5 with TRBJ2-6; no clear D gene. This CDR3 contains 14 residues. Germline V lookup: CDR1 SGHKS, CDR2 YYEKEE (reference sequence). V lost 7 bases to trimming and J lost 0 bases, with 8 bases between them. DNA for the CDR3: TGTGCCAGCCTCAGGAACTCTGGGGCCAACGTCCTGACTTTC. It yields the protein CASLRNSGANVLTF.

The rearrangement uses TRBV20-1 and TRBJ2-1; no definite D call. The end of the DNA aligns better with TRBJ2-7, so the J call may be wrong. Germline assignment: CDR1 DFQATT and CDR2 SNEGSKA (reference sequence). The length of the CDR3 is 11 residues. The CDR3 protein is CSASRDGEQYF. In DNA form, the CDR3 reads TGCAGTGCTAGTCGCGACGGGGAGCAGTACTTC.

The CDR3 DNA follows: TGCGCCAGCAGTGAGGACCCGCGGGTCGAGCAGTACTTC. It specifies CASSEDPRVEQYF. The chain employs TRBV10-2 and TRBJ2-4, with D perhaps TRBD2 (5 bases). Gene TRBJ2-7 matches the end of the DNA better, so the J call may be wrong. Germline CDR1 WSHSY, CDR2 SAAADI. This CDR3 has 13 amino acids.

This clonotype came up once. The chain combines TRBV11-2 with TRBJ1-6; D might be TRBD1 (5 bases). The germline V and J ends were trimmed by 3 bases and 0 bases, with 15 bases remaining between them. In germline, CDR1 is SGHAT, CDR2 FQNNGV. CDR3 size: 18 residues. The CDR3 region is CASSFSGGYSSYNSPLHF. CDR3 nucleotide sequence: TGTGCCAGCAGCTTTTCCGGGGGTTACAGCTCCTATAATTCACCCCTCCACTTT.

The rearrangement links TRBV20-1 to TRBJ2-1, with D perhaps TRBD2 (5 bases). The germline V gene encodes CDR1 DFQATT and CDR2 SNEGSKA (reference sequence). This CDR3 region has 14 residues. Between the trimmed V and J ends, which lost 2 bases and 2 bases, there was a span of 10 bases. This chain's CDR3 is CSARPGLAYNEQFF. The DNA of the CDR3 is TGCAGTGCTAGACCCGGACTGGCCTACAATGAGCAGTTCTTC.